This T cell receptor (beta chain) was sequenced during a study of blood T cell repertoires in COVID-19. Study details: The cDNA or gDNA used as material had been derived from T cells, B-cell-depleted T cells, or PBMCs.

Recruited during active infection, patients (from Seattle) were subsequently followed longitudinally. Germline CDR1 is SGHAT and CDR2 is FQNNGV. The CDR3 has 14 amino acids. V lost 8 bases and J lost 7; bases outside the gene matches: 10. Per the study methods: Estimated nucleated cell counts came from reference gene primer amplification. Profiled with immunoSEQ multiplex PCR; TCRdb holds only in-frame clones, not every one. For V, J and clone size, that table is used; D and trimming come from the DNA. The sample records some 500,000 clones, approximately 88% being singletons. Sequencing was performed on peripheral blood. This chain joins TRBV11-2 and TRBJ2-3; TRBD2 matches at 9 bases. The TCR comes from a woman aged 45-65 years with COVID-19, enrolled during active disease. Here the CDR3 DNA reads TGTGCCAGCGGGAGCAGCGGGGGGACACATACGCAGTATTTT. This codes for CASGSSGGTHTQYF.